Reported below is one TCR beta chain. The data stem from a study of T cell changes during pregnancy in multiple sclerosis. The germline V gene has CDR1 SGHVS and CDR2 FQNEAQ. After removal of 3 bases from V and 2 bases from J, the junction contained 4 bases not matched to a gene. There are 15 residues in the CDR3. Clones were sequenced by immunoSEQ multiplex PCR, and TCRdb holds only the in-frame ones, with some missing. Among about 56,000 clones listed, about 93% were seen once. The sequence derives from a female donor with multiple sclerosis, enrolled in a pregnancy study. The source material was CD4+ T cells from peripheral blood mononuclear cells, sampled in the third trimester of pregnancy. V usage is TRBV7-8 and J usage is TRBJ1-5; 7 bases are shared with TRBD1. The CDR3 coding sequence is TGTGCCAGCAGCTTGACAGGGATGGGCAATCAGCCCCAGCATTTT. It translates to CASSLTGMGNQPQHF.